This T cell receptor (beta chain) comes out of a study of cytomegalovirus exposure and HLA in healthy donors. Turning to the study itself: Of the donors genotyped, 398 in all, 75% to 85% fell in the Caucasian-associated ancestry cluster. Study-wide findings and caveats: When analyzed later, a missense DCLRE1C variant was found to be linked to TCR beta V- and J-gene trimming.

The PCR contained 60 Vbeta and 13 Jbeta primers. Some clones are missing from TCRdb's copy, which holds only in-frame ones; the method was immunoSEQ multiplex PCR. The table includes 110,000 to 150,000 clones, about 80% detected once. This clone was seen a few times. Its antigen remains unidentified. CDR1 and CDR2 (germline): GTSNPN, SVGIG (reference sequence). CDR3 length: 14 residues. V was pared by 3 bases and J by 5 bases, with 7 bases of the junction left unmatched. Each of the donors was a healthy bone marrow donor. The TCR originated in a man aged 25-40 years in good health and CMV-seronegative. Sample: PBMCs. The chain couples TRBV30 to TRBJ2-1, with 7 bases aligning to TRBD2. The CDR3 DNA reads TGTGCCTGGAGGGGTGGGCTAGCGGACAATGAGCAGTTCTTC. Translation gives CAWRGGLADNEQFF.